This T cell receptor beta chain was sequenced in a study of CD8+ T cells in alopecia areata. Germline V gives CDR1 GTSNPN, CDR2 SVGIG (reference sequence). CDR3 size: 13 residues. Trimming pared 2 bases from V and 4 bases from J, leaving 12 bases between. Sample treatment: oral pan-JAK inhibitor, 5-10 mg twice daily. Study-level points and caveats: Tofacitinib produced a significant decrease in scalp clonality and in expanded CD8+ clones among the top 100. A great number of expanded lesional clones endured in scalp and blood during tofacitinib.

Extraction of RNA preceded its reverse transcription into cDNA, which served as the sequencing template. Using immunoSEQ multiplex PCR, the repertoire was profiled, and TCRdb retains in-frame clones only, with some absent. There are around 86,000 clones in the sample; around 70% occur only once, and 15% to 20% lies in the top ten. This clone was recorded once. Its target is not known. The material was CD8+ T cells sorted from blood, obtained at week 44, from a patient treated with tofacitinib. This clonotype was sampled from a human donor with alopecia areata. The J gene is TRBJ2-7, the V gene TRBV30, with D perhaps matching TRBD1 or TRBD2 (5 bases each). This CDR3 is CAWSPGLGYEQYF. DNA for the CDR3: TGTGCCTGGAGTCCGGGGCTAGGGTACGAGCAGTACTTC.